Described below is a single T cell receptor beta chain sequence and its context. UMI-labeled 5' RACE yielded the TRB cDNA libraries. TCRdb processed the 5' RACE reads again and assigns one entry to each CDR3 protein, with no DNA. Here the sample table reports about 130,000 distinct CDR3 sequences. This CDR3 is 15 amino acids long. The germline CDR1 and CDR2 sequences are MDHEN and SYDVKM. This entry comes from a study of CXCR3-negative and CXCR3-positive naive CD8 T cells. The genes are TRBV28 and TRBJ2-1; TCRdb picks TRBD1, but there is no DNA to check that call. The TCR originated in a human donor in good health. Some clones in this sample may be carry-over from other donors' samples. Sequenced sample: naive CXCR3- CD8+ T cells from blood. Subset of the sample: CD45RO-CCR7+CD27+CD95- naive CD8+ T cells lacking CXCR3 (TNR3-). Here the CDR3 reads CASTPGYSSYNEQFF. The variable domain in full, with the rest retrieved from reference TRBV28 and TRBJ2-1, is DVKVTQSSRYLVKRTGEKVFLECVQDMDHENMFWYRQDPGLGLRLIYFSYDVKMKEKGDIPEGYSVSREKKERFSLILESASTNQTSMYLCASTPGYSSYNEQFFGPGTRLTVL.